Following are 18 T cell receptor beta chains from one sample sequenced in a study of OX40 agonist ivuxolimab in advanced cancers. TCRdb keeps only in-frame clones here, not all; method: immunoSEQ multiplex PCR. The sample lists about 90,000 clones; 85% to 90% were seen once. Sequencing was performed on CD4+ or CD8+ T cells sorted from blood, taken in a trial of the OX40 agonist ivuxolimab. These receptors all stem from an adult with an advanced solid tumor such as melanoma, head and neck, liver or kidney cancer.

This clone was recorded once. CDR3 amino acids: CASSLGYTQYF. The CDR3 DNA reads TGTGCCAGCAGTTTGGGCTATACGCAGTATTTT. This sequence joins TRBV27 and TRBJ2-3; D is ambiguous. The germline CDR1 and CDR2 sequences are MNHEY and SMNVEV (reference sequence). V was clipped by 3 bases and J by 7 bases, with 5 bases between them. The CDR3 has 11 amino acids.

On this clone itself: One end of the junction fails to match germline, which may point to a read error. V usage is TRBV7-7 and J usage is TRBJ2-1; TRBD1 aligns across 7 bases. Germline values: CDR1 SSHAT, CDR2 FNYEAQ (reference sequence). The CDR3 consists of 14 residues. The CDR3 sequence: CASSIQGLANEQFF. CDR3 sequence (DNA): TGTGCTAGCAGCATACAGGGGCTGGCCAATGAGCAGTTCTTC.

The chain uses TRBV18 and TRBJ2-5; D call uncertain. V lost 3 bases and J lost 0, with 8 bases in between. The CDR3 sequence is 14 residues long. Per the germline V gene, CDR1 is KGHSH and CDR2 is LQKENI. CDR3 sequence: CASSPLGYQETQYF. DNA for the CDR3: TGTGCCAGCTCACCGTTGGGCTACCAAGAGACCCAGTACTTC.

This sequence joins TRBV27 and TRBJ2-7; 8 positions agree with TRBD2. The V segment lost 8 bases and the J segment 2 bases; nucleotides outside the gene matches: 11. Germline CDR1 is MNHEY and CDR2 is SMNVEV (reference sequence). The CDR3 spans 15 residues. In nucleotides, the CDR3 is TGTGCCAGCGCGCCGGGGACTAGTAACCCCTACGAGCAGTACTTC. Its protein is CASAPGTSNPYEQYF.

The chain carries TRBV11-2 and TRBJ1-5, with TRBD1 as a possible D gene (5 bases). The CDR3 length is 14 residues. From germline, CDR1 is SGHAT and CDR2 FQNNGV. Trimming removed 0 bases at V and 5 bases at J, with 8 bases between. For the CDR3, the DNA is TGTGCCAGCAGCTTAGAGACAGAATATCAGCCCCAGCATTTT. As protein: CASSLETEYQPQHF.

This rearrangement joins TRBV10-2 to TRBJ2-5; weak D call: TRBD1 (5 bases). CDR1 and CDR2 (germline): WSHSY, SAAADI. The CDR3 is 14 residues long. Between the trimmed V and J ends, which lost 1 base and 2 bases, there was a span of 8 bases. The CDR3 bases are TGCGCCAGCAGTGAGTACAGGAGACAAGAGACCCAGTACTTC. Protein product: CASSEYRRQETQYF.

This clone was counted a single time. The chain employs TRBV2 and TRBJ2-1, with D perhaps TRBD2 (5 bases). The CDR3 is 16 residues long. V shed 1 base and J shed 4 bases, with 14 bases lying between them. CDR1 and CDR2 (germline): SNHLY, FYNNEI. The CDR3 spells CASSEVMSGTYNEQFF. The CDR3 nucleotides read TGTGCCAGCAGTGAAGTGATGAGCGGAACTTACAATGAGCAGTTCTTC. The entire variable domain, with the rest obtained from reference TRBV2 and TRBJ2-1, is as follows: EPEVTQTPSHQVTQMGQEVILRCVPISNHLYFYWYRQILGQKVEFLVSFYNNEISEKSEIFDDQFSVERPDGSNFTLKIRSTKLEDSAMYFCASSEVMSGTYNEQFFGPGTRLTVL.

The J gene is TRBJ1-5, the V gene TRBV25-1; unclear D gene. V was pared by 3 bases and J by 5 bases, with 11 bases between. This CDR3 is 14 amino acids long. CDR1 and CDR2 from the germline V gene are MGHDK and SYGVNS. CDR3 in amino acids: CASSDGNTYQPQHF. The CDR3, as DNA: TGTGCCAGCAGTGATGGGAATACTTATCAGCCCCAGCATTTT.

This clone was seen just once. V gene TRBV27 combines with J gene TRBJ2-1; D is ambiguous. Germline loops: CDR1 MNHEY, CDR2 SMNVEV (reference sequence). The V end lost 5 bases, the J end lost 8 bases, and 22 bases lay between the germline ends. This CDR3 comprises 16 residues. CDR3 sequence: CASSLRAFAVIHEQFF. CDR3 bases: TGTGCCAGCAGTCTAAGGGCATTCGCCGTCATCCATGAGCAGTTCTTC.

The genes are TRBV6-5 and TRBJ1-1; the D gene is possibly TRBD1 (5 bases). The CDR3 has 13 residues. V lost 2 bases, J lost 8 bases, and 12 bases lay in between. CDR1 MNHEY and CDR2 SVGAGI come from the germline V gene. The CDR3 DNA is TGTGCCAGCAGTTACAAAGCCGACAGCGAAGCTTTCTTT. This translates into CASSYKADSEAFF.

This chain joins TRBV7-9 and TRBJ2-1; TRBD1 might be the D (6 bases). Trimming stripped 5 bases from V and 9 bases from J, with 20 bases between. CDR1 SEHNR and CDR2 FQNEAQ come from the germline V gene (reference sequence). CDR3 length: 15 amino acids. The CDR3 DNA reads TGTGCCAGCAGCATAACAGGGCTACGAGTCGGTGAGCAGTTCTTC. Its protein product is CASSITGLRVGEQFF.

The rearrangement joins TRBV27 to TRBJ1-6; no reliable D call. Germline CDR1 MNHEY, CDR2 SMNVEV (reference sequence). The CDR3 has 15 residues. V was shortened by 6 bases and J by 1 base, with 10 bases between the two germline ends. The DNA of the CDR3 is TGTGCCAGCAGCCCACTTGGGTCCTATAATTCACCCCTCCACTTT. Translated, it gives CASSPLGSYNSPLHF.

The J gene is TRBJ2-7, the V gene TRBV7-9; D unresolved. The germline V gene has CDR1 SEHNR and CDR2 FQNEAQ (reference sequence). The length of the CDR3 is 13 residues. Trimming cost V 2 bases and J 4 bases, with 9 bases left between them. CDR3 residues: CASSLIGGYEQYF. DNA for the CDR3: TGTGCCAGCAGCTTAATTGGTGGATACGAGCAGTACTTC.

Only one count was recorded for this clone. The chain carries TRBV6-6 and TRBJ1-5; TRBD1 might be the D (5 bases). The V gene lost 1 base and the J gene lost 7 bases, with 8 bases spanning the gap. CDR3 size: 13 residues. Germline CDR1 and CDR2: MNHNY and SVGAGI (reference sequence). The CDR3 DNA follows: TGTGCCAGCAGTTACTGGCAGGGACAGCCCCAGCATTTT. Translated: CASSYWQGQPQHF.

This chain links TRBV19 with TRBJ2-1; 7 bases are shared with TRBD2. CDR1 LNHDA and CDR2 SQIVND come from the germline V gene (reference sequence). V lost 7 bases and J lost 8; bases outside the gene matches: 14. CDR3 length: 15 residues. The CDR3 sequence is CASTPTGGVMHEQFF. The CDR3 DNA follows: TGTGCCAGTACCCCTACTGGGGGGGTTATGCATGAGCAGTTCTTC.

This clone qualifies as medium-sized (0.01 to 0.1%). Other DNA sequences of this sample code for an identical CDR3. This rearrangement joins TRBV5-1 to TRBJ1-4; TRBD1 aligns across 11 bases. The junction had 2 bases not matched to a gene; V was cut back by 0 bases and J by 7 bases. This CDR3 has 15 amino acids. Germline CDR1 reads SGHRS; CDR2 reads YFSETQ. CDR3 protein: CASSLAGTGGEKLFF. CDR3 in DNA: TGCGCCAGCAGCTTGGCCGGGACAGGGGGTGAAAAACTGTTTTTT.

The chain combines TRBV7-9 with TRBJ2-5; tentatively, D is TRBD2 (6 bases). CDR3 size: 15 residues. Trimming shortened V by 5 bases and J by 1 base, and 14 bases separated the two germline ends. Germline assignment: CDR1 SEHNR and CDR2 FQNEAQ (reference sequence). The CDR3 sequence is CASSPPERAQETQYF. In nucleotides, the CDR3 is TGTGCCAGCAGCCCCCCGGAGCGGGCCCAAGAGACCCAGTACTTC.

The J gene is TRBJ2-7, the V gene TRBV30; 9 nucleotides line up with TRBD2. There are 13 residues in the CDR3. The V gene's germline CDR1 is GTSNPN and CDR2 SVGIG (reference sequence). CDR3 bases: TGTGCGCTCGGGCGGGAGGGCTTGGGTGAGCAGTACTTC. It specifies CALGREGLGEQYF.